Listed below are T cell receptor beta chains from one sample, sequenced in a study of blood T cell repertoires in COVID-19. Using immunoSEQ multiplex PCR, the repertoire was profiled, and TCRdb retains in-frame clones only, with some absent. The table shows about 85,000 clones, with roughly 90% occurring only once. What was sequenced was peripheral blood. The receptors originated from a woman at least 80 years old with active or convalescent COVID-19. CDR3s include the opening cysteine and the closing phenylalanine or tryptophan. The D gene is left open where the match is weak. Size values are once, few and many counts, or a class for expanded clones, and some rows have none.

CDR3 length: 15; J gene: TRBJ2-1; D gene: NA; V gene: TRBV7-2; clone size: NA; CDR3 DNA: TGTGCCAGCAGCTTAGTAGACTCATATCCGGATGAGCAGTTCTTC; CDR3 protein: CASSLVDSYPDEQFF
CDR3 length: 13; J gene: TRBJ2-3; D gene: NA; V gene: TRBV12-3/TRBV12-4; clone size: NA; CDR3 DNA: TGTGCCAGCAGCCTAACTAGCAGAGATACGCAGTATTTT; CDR3 protein: CASSLTSRDTQYF
CDR3 length: 19; J gene: TRBJ1-3; D gene: NA; V gene: TRBV7-6; clone size: NA; CDR3 DNA: TGTGCCAGCAGCTTATCAGTTCTGGGGCCATTCTCCTCTGGAAACACCATATATTTT; CDR3 protein: CASSLSVLGPFSSGNTIYF
CDR3 length: 18; J gene: TRBJ2-1; D gene: TRBD2; V gene: TRBV9; clone size: NA; CDR3 DNA: TGTGCCAGCAGCGTAGATCCCCGGGGAGGAGCGGGAGGGAATGAGCAGTTCTTC; CDR3 protein: CASSVDPRGGAGGNEQFF
CDR3 length: 14; J gene: TRBJ1-1; D gene: NA; V gene: TRBV11-2; clone size: NA; CDR3 DNA: TGTGCCAGCAGCCCTCGACAGATGAGAACTGAAGCTTTCTTT; CDR3 protein: CASSPRQMRTEAFF
CDR3 length: 15; J gene: TRBJ2-3; D gene: NA; V gene: TRBV5-4; clone size: few; CDR3 DNA: TGTGCCAGCAGGCATAGCGGATCCGGAGCAGATACGCAGTATTTT; CDR3 protein: CASRHSGSGADTQYF
CDR3 length: 14; J gene: TRBJ1-6; D gene: TRBD1; V gene: TRBV6-5; clone size: NA; CDR3 DNA: TGTGCCAGCACGAGGGGACAGGGCATTTCACCCCTCCACTTT; CDR3 protein: CASTRGQGISPLHF
CDR3 length: 12; J gene: TRBJ2-1; D gene: NA; V gene: TRBV30; clone size: NA; CDR3 DNA: TGTGCCTGGAGCATCTCCTACAATGAGCAGTTCTTC; CDR3 protein: CAWSISYNEQFF
CDR3 length: 13; J gene: TRBJ2-7; D gene: NA; V gene: TRBV4-1; clone size: NA; CDR3 DNA: TGCGCCAGCAGCCAAGGTGGAGACTACGAGCAGTACTTC; CDR3 protein: CASSQGGDYEQYF
CDR3 length: 19; J gene: TRBJ2-7; D gene: TRBD2; V gene: TRBV28; clone size: NA; CDR3 DNA: TGTGCCAGCAGGCCCCTCCCCGGGACTAGCCTCTCAGGTGGCTACGAGCAGTACTTC; CDR3 protein: CASRPLPGTSLSGGYEQYF
CDR3 length: 16; J gene: TRBJ2-1; D gene: TRBD2; V gene: TRBV5-5; clone size: NA; CDR3 DNA: TGTGCCAGCAGCGAGAACGGACTAGCTCGGTACAATGAGCAGTTCTTC; CDR3 protein: CASSENGLARYNEQFF
CDR3 length: 15; J gene: TRBJ2-1; D gene: NA; V gene: TRBV7-9; clone size: NA; CDR3 DNA: TGTGCCAGCAGCTTTCTGACAGGATCCTACAATGAGCAGTTCTTC; CDR3 protein: CASSFLTGSYNEQFF
CDR3 length: 17; J gene: TRBJ2-5; D gene: NA; V gene: TRBV4-3; clone size: NA; CDR3 DNA: TGCGCCAGCAGCCAAGAAGGAGGGAGGGGGTACGGGGAGACCCAGTACTTC; CDR3 protein: CASSQEGGRGYGETQYF
CDR3 length: 13; J gene: TRBJ2-3; D gene: NA; V gene: TRBV7-3; clone size: NA; CDR3 DNA: TGTGCCAGCAGCTCGAGAATCACAGATACGCAGTATTTT; CDR3 protein: CASSSRITDTQYF
CDR3 length: 15; J gene: TRBJ2-5; D gene: TRBD2; V gene: TRBV20-1; clone size: NA; CDR3 DNA: TGCAGTGCTAGTAGTAGCGGGAGGGTTGGGGAGACCCAGTACTTC; CDR3 protein: CSASSSGRVGETQYF
CDR3 length: 13; J gene: TRBJ1-5; D gene: NA; V gene: TRBV19; clone size: NA; CDR3 DNA: TGTGCCAGTAGTTCGACAGATAATCAGCCCCAGCATTTT; CDR3 protein: CASSSTDNQPQHF
CDR3 length: 22; J gene: TRBJ1-5; D gene: NA; V gene: TRBV5-3; clone size: NA; CDR3 DNA: TGTGCCAGAAGCTTGCCCACCTCTGGAAACAGCCCAACTCTTCGAGACAATCAGCCCCAGCATTTT; CDR3 protein: CARSLPTSGNSPTLRDNQPQHF
CDR3 length: 16; J gene: TRBJ2-1; D gene: TRBD1; V gene: TRBV6-6; clone size: NA; CDR3 DNA: TGTGCCAGCCAAATTTACAGGGGAACTTTCTACAATGAGCAGTTCTTC; CDR3 protein: CASQIYRGTFYNEQFF
CDR3 length: 16; J gene: TRBJ2-5; D gene: NA; V gene: TRBV4-1; clone size: NA; CDR3 DNA: TGCGCCAGCAGCCAGGCTCCCGAACAGCTCCAAGAGACCCAGTACTTC; CDR3 protein: CASSQAPEQLQETQYF
CDR3 length: 13; J gene: TRBJ1-2; D gene: NA; V gene: TRBV5-3; clone size: NA; CDR3 DNA: TGTGCCAGAAGCTTGAGGACTCCTTATGGCTACACCTTC; CDR3 protein: CARSLRTPYGYTF
CDR3 length: 14; J gene: TRBJ1-1; D gene: TRBD1; V gene: TRBV5-4; clone size: NA; CDR3 DNA: TGTGCCAGCAGCCCCGGACAGGCGAACACTGAAGCTTTCTTT; CDR3 protein: CASSPGQANTEAFF
CDR3 length: 14; J gene: TRBJ2-7; D gene: NA; V gene: TRBV5-6; clone size: NA; CDR3 DNA: TGTGCCAGCAGCTCGGGATTCAACACCTACGAGCAGTACTTC; CDR3 protein: CASSSGFNTYEQYF
CDR3 length: 14; J gene: TRBJ2-1; D gene: TRBD2; V gene: TRBV2; clone size: NA; CDR3 DNA: TGTGCCAGCAGTGCCAGCGGGAGACGAGATGAGCAGTTCTTC; CDR3 protein: CASSASGRRDEQFF
CDR3 length: 15; J gene: TRBJ2-5; D gene: TRBD2; V gene: TRBV7-8; clone size: NA; CDR3 DNA: TGTGCCAGCCTTTTGACTAGCGGGTATCAGGAGACCCAGTACTTC; CDR3 protein: CASLLTSGYQETQYF
CDR3 length: 13; J gene: TRBJ2-1; D gene: NA; V gene: TRBV19; clone size: NA; CDR3 DNA: TGTGCCAGTAGTAGGCTTAGAGGCAATGAGCAGTTCTTC; CDR3 protein: CASSRLRGNEQFF
CDR3 length: 16; J gene: TRBJ1-5; D gene: TRBD1; V gene: TRBV5-6; clone size: NA; CDR3 DNA: TGTGCCAGCAGCTTGGGGTCGGGACAGGGGGATCAGCCCCAGCATTTT; CDR3 protein: CASSLGSGQGDQPQHF
CDR3 length: 12; J gene: TRBJ1-3; D gene: NA; V gene: TRBV5-1; clone size: NA; CDR3 DNA: TGCGCCAGCAGCTTGGACAGGGACACCATATATTTT; CDR3 protein: CASSLDRDTIYF
CDR3 length: 17; J gene: TRBJ2-2; D gene: TRBD2; V gene: TRBV19; clone size: NA; CDR3 DNA: TGTGCCAGTAGAGGGCTAGCGGGAGCCTCGAGCACCGGGGAGCTGTTTTTT; CDR3 protein: CASRGLAGASSTGELFF
CDR3 length: 14; J gene: TRBJ2-3; D gene: NA; V gene: TRBV7-2; clone size: NA; CDR3 DNA: TGTGCCAGCAGCTTACGGCAGGGCCCAGATACGCAGTATTTT; CDR3 protein: CASSLRQGPDTQYF
CDR3 length: 15; J gene: TRBJ2-2; D gene: NA; V gene: TRBV27; clone size: NA; CDR3 DNA: TGTGCCACCGCAACTGGGGCTACAAACACCGGGGAGCTGTTTTTT; CDR3 protein: CATATGATNTGELFF
CDR3 length: 18; J gene: TRBJ2-1; D gene: TRBD2; V gene: TRBV7-8; clone size: NA; CDR3 DNA: TGTGCCAGCAGCACCCACTATTGGCGGGAGGCTGTAGGGGATGAGCAGTTCTTC; CDR3 protein: CASSTHYWREAVGDEQFF
CDR3 length: 21; J gene: TRBJ1-5; D gene: NA; V gene: TRBV28; clone size: NA; CDR3 DNA: TGTGCCAGCAGTTTTTTAGCGCAGGCCTGGACCTCCCCTTATAGCAATCAGCCCCAGCATTTT; CDR3 protein: CASSFLAQAWTSPYSNQPQHF
CDR3 length: 17; J gene: TRBJ2-3; D gene: TRBD2; V gene: TRBV5-5; clone size: once; CDR3 DNA: TGTGCCAGCAGCTTGGCCTGGGCTAGCGGTAGCACAGATACGCAGTATTTT; CDR3 protein: CASSLAWASGSTDTQYF
CDR3 length: 15; J gene: TRBJ2-3; D gene: TRBD1; V gene: TRBV5-1; clone size: NA; CDR3 DNA: TGCGCCAGCAGCCAACAGGGGCATAGCACAGATACGCAGTATTTT; CDR3 protein: CASSQQGHSTDTQYF
CDR3 length: 14; J gene: TRBJ1-1; D gene: TRBD1; V gene: TRBV7-8; clone size: NA; CDR3 DNA: TGTGCCAGCAGCATAGACAGGGGAGGAACTGAAGCTTTCTTT; CDR3 protein: CASSIDRGGTEAFF
CDR3 length: 15; J gene: TRBJ2-3; D gene: TRBD1; V gene: TRBV7-2; clone size: NA; CDR3 DNA: TGTGCCAGCAGCTCCGGACAGGGGAGGGCAGATACGCAGTATTTT; CDR3 protein: CASSSGQGRADTQYF
CDR3 length: 16; J gene: TRBJ2-2; D gene: NA; V gene: TRBV11-3; clone size: NA; CDR3 DNA: TGTGCCAGCAGCTTAGCGGGAACTTATCGAACCGGGGAGCTGTTTTTT; CDR3 protein: CASSLAGTYRTGELFF